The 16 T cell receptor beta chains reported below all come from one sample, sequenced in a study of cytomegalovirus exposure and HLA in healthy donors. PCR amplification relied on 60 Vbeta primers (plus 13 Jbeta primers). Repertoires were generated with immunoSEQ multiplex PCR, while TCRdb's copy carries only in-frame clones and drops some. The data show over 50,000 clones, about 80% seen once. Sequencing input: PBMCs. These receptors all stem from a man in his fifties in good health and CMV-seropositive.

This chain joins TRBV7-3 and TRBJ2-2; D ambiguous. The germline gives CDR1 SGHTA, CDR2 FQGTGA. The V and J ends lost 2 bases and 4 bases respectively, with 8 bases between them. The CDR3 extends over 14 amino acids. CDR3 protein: CASSLPQPTGELFF. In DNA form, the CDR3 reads TGTGCCAGCAGCTTACCACAGCCCACCGGGGAGCTGTTTTTT.

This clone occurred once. CDR3 loop: CASSPGGTGVLETQYF. CDR3 nucleotide sequence: TGTGCCAGCTCACCAGGAGGGACAGGGGTTTTAGAGACCCAGTACTTC. The rearrangement joins TRBV18 to TRBJ2-5, with 10 bases fitting TRBD1. CDR1 is KGHSH, CDR2 LQKENI, per germline. This CDR3 is built from 16 residues. V lost 2 bases and J lost 4; bases outside the gene matches: 7.

The CDR3 sequence: CASTSGQGGYQPQHF. The CDR3 bases are TGTGCCAGTACCTCGGGGCAGGGGGGTTATCAGCCCCAGCATTTT. J is TRBJ1-5 and V is TRBV19; 7 bases align to TRBD1. With 7 bases clipped from V and 5 bases from J, the junction kept 11 bases outside the gene matches. Germline V gene lookup returns CDR1 LNHDA and CDR2 SQIVND (reference sequence). The CDR3 totals 15 residues.

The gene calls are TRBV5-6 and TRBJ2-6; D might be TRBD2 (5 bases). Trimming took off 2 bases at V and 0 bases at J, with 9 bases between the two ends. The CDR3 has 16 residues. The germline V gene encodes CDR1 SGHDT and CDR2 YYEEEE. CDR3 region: CASSLTGNSGANVLTF. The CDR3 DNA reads TGTGCCAGCAGCTTAACGGGGAACTCTGGGGCCAACGTCCTGACTTTC.

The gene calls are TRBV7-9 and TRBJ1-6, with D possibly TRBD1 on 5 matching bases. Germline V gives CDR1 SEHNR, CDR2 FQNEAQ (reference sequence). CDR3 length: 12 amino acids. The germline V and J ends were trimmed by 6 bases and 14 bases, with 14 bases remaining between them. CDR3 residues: CASSIESGALHF. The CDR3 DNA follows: TGTGCCAGCAGTATTGAGTCGGGGGCCCTCCACTTT.

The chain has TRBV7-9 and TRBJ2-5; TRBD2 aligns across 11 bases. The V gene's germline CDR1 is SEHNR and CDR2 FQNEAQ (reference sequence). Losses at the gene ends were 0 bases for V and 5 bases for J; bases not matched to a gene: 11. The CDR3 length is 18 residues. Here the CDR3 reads CASSLATPGLADLETQYF. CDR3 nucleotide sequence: TGTGCCAGCAGCTTAGCGACCCCGGGACTAGCGGATTTGGAGACCCAGTACTTC.

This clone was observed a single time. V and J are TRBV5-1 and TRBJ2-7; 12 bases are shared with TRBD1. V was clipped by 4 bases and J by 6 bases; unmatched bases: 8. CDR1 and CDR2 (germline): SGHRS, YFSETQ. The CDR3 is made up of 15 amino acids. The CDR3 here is CASSVGQGAPGEQYF. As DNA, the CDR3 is TGCGCCAGCAGCGTGGGACAGGGGGCGCCAGGCGAGCAGTACTTC.

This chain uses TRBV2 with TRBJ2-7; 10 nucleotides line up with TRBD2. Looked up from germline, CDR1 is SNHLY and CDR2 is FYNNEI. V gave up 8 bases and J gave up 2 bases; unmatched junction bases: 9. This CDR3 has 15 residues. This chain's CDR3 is CASLGLAGVPYEQYF. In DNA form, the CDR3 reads TGTGCCAGCCTGGGGCTAGCGGGGGTTCCCTACGAGCAGTACTTC.

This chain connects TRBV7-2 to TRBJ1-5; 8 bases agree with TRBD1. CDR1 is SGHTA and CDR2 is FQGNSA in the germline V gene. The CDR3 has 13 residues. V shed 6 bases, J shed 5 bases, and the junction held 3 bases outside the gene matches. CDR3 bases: TGTGCCAGCAGGCCGACAGGGGATCAGCCCCAGCATTTT. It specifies CASRPTGDQPQHF.

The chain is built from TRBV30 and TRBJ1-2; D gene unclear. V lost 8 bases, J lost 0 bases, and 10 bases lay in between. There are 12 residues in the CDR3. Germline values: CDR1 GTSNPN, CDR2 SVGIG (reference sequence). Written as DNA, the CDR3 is TGTGCCCAAGATGCTACTAACTATGGCTACACCTTC. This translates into CAQDATNYGYTF.

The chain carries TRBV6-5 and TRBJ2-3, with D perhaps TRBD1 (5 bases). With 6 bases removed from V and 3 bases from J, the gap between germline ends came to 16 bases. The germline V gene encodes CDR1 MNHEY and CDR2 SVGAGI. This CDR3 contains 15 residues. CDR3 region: CASRPFGDSTDTQYF. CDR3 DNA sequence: TGTGCCAGCAGGCCTTTCGGTGACAGTACAGATACGCAGTATTTT.

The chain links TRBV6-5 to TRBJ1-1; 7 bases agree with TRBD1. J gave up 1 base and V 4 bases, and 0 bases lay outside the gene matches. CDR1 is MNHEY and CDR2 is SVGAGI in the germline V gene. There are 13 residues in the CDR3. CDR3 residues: CASSWTGNTEAFF. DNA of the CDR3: TGTGCCAGCAGTTGGACAGGGAACACTGAAGCTTTCTTT.

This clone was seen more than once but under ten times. The CDR3 coding sequence is TGTGCCAGCAGCTCCTACAGGGGAACCGGAGAGACCCAGTACTTC. Protein product: CASSSYRGTGETQYF. The chain has TRBV7-2 and TRBJ2-5; 7 positions match TRBD1. With V trimmed by 4 bases and J by 4 bases, 9 bases remained unmatched. Germline V CDR1 and CDR2: SGHTA, FQGNSA. The CDR3 runs 15 residues.

In DNA, the CDR3 is TGTGCCAGCAGCGTTCTAAGTTTGAACACTGAAGCTTTCTTT. Translation gives CASSVLSLNTEAFF. V and J are TRBV9 and TRBJ1-1; unclear D gene. Germline-derived CDR1 and CDR2 are SGDLS and YYNGEE. Trimming took off 2 bases at V and 0 bases at J, with 8 bases between the two ends. CDR3 length equals 14 residues.

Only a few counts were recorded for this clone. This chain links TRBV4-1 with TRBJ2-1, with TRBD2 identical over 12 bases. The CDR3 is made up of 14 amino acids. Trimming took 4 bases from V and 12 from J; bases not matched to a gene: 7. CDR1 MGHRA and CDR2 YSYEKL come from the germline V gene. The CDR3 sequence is CASSLPGLAGWQFF. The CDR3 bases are TGCGCCAGCAGCCTTCCGGGACTAGCGGGCTGGCAGTTCTTC.

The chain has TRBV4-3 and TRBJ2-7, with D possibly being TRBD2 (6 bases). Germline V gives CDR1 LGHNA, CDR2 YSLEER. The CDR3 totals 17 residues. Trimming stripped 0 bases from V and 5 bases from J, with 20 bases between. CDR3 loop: CASSQEIAGPRIHEQYF. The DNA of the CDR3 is TGCGCCAGCAGCCAAGAAATCGCGGGACCTCGGATCCACGAGCAGTACTTC.